The sequence of this T cell receptor beta chain was determined in a study of identical twins. General observations from the study: Cord blood beta clonotypes present at high abundance carried fewer insertions; no such pattern appeared in memory repertoires. Instead of following the same donors, the conclusions were based on cross-sectional statistical analysis.

This clonotype turned up a few times. Its specificity is unknown. The germline gives CDR1 DFQATT, CDR2 SNEGSKA (reference sequence). There are 13 residues in the CDR3. Trimming shortened V by 1 base and J by 0 bases, and 7 bases separated the two germline ends. MiXCR was run by TCRdb on the 5' RACE reads, yielding one entry per CDR3 protein. The sample records around 490,000 distinct CDR3 sequences, 20% to 25% being singletons. In addition, the sample was reused for a study of yellow fever vaccine responses in identical twins. That work adds: It has been reported that, in twins, the vaccine T cell response seemed partly convergent and partly personalized.

The specimen was CD4+ T cells sorted from blood. This TCR was recovered from a woman under 30 in good health. This chain connects TRBV20-1 to TRBJ2-7, with a possible D match to TRBD2 (6 bases). Written as DNA, the CDR3 is TGCAGTGCTAGAGGCGGGGACTCCTACGAGCAGTACTTC. It is translated as CSARGGDSYEQYF.